This TCR beta chain is from a study of T cell responses to AZD1222 COVID-19 vaccine. This table comes from immunoSEQ multiplex PCR, and its TCRdb copy is limited to in-frame clones, with some not included. Of approximately 220,000 clones listed, about 93% are singletons. The CDR3 totals 15 residues. The ends lost 4 bases at V and 4 bases at J; junction bases unmatched: 8. Germline CDR1 MGHDK, CDR2 SYGVNS. This clone occurred once. Sequenced material: peripheral blood, taken on day 0 of MenACWY control vaccination. This sequence joins TRBV25-1 and TRBJ1-1; TRBD1 matches at 8 bases. This clonotype was sampled from an adult in good health. CDR3 nucleotide sequence: TGTGCCAGCAGTGGGACAGGGAATGGTCGCACTGAAGCTTTCTTT. Protein product: CASSGTGNGRTEAFF.